This entry lists 31 T cell receptor beta chains sequenced from one sample in a study of blood T cell dynamics during melanoma immunotherapy. Assay: immunoSEQ multiplex PCR; the TCRdb copy retains only in-frame clones and omits some. Among 17,000 or so clones, roughly four fifths were seen once, and the ten largest hold approximately 6.9%. Time point meaning: pre-treatment baseline. Here the sequenced sample was blood, taken from a patient treated with checkpoint blockade. The origin of the receptors is a human donor with melanoma.

The V and J genes are TRBV2 and TRBJ2-5; no clear D. CDR1 is SNHLY and CDR2 is FYNNEI in the germline V gene. CDR3 length: 13 amino acids. V lost 5 bases and J 1 base, leaving 8 bases between the germline ends. The CDR3 coding sequence is TGTGCCAGCAGTAAAGAGGCCCAAGAGACCCAGTACTTC. Translation: CASSKEAQETQYF.

The chain combines TRBV29-1 with TRBJ1-4; 9 bases line up with TRBD1. Germline assignment: CDR1 SQVTM and CDR2 ANQGSEA. This CDR3 is 14 amino acids long. The J segment lost 3 bases and the V segment lost 6 bases, leaving 5 bases of the junction unmatched. The CDR3 loop reads CSVTRQGANEKLFF. The CDR3 region has the DNA TGCAGCGTAACCAGACAGGGGGCTAATGAAAAACTGTTTTTT.

The chain combines TRBV29-1 with TRBJ2-3, with TRBD2 matching over 7 bases. Germline values: CDR1 SQVTM, CDR2 ANQGSEA. V trimming: 5 bases; J trimming: 2 bases; junction bases outside the gene matches: 10. This CDR3 spans 15 amino acids. CDR3 sequence (DNA): TGCAGCGTTAAGGGCCCTAGCGGCTCCACAGATACGCAGTATTTT. This gives the protein CSVKGPSGSTDTQYF.

This chain's CDR3 is CASSLVGGNVYEQYF. The DNA of the CDR3 is TGTGCCAGCAGCTTAGTCGGCGGAAACGTCTACGAGCAGTACTTC. The chain couples TRBV4-2 to TRBJ2-7, with D uncertain. Looked up from germline, CDR1 is LGHNA and CDR2 is YNFKEQ. CDR3 length: 15 amino acids. Trimming pared 5 bases from V and 3 bases from J, leaving 17 bases between.

The genes are TRBV7-2 and TRBJ2-3; D is possibly TRBD1 or TRBD2 (5 bases each). The CDR3 loop spans 14 amino acids. The V end was cut by 5 bases, the J end by 4 bases, with 13 bases between. Germline-derived CDR1 and CDR2 are SGHTA and FQGNSA. The DNA for the CDR3 is TGTGCCAGCAGCAGGGACGGAACTTCAGATACGCAGTATTTT. This translates into CASSRDGTSDTQYF.

The chain recombines TRBV4-3 with TRBJ2-1; TRBD2 aligns across 7 bases. CDR3 length equals 15 residues. The germline gives CDR1 LGHNA, CDR2 YSLEER. J gave up 0 bases and V 8 bases, and 7 bases lay outside the gene matches. This CDR3 reads CASSFGGSSYNEQFF. The CDR3 nucleotides read TGCGCCAGCTCCTTTGGCGGGAGCTCCTACAATGAGCAGTTCTTC.

This clone occurred a few times. This sequence joins TRBV2 and TRBJ1-1; no reliable D call. The CDR3 has 11 amino acids. The germline V gene has CDR1 SNHLY and CDR2 FYNNEI. With 3 bases removed from V and 4 bases from J, the gap between germline ends came to 3 bases. The CDR3, as DNA: TGTGCCAGCAGTGAGGCCACTGAAGCTTTCTTT. It yields the protein CASSEATEAFF.

This rearrangement joins TRBV11-3 to TRBJ2-7, with 7 bases that match TRBD1. CDR1 SGHNT and CDR2 YENEEA come from the germline V gene. J gave up 4 bases and V 2 bases, and 2 bases lay outside the gene matches. The CDR3 loop spans 13 amino acids. In nucleotides, the CDR3 is TGTGCCAGCAGCTTACGGGGACAGTACGAGCAGTACTTC. Protein product: CASSLRGQYEQYF.

This chain uses TRBV30 with TRBJ1-2; TRBD1 agrees at 7 bases. V shed 5 bases, J shed 2 bases, and the junction held 2 bases outside the gene matches. The CDR3 has 12 amino acids. Germline-derived CDR1 and CDR2 are GTSNPN and SVGIG (reference sequence). CDR3 bases: TGTGCCTGGGTGACAGGGAACTATGGCTACACCTTC. It specifies CAWVTGNYGYTF.

The chain uses TRBV4-3 and TRBJ1-1; D call uncertain. In germline, CDR1 is LGHNA, CDR2 YSLEER. This CDR3 is 14 amino acids long. Trimming shortened V by 0 bases and J by 4 bases, and 9 bases separated the two germline ends. The CDR3 here is CASSQDLAGTEAFF. CDR3 sequence (DNA): TGCGCCAGCAGCCAAGATTTGGCGGGCACTGAAGCTTTCTTT.

This clone was found a few times. This chain links TRBV30 with TRBJ2-3; possibly TRBD2 for D (5 bases). This CDR3 is 14 amino acids long. Per the germline V gene, CDR1 is GTSNPN and CDR2 is SVGIG (reference sequence). Trimming cost V 0 bases and J 2 bases, with 9 bases left between them. The CDR3 coding sequence is TGTGCCTGGAGTGTACTAGGAAACACAGATACGCAGTATTTT. It is translated as CAWSVLGNTDTQYF.

V gene TRBV23-1 combines with J gene TRBJ1-2; D uncertain. TRBV23-1 is flagged as an ORF with uncertain function. The V end lost 0 bases, the J end lost 4 bases, and 9 bases lay between the germline ends. This CDR3 has 14 residues. CDR3 amino acids: CASSQSLWSYGYTF. The CDR3 DNA sequence: TGCGCCAGCAGTCAATCGCTGTGGAGCTATGGCTACACCTTC.

V and J are TRBV7-8 and TRBJ1-5, with a tentative D call TRBD1 (6 bases). This CDR3 comprises 13 residues. Per the germline V gene, CDR1 is SGHVS and CDR2 is FQNEAQ. Trimming cost V 3 bases and J 5 bases, with 8 bases left between them. The CDR3 DNA reads TGTGCCAGCAGCTTCAGGGGAGATCAGCCCCAGCATTTT. Translating gives CASSFRGDQPQHF. Variable domain in full (rest from reference TRBV7-8 and TRBJ1-5): GAGVSQSPRYKVAKRGQDVALRCDPISGHVSLFWYQQALGQGPEFLTYFQNEAQLDKSGLPSDRFFAERPEGSVSTLKIQRTQQEDSAVYLCASSFRGDQPQHFGDGTRLSIL.

V gene TRBV4-1 combines with J gene TRBJ1-4; D not certain. Germline loops: CDR1 MGHRA, CDR2 YSYEKL. The CDR3 length is 14 residues. V was pared by 1 base and J by 8 bases, with 11 bases between. CDR3 region: CASSQGANEEKLFF. In nucleotides, the CDR3 is TGCGCCAGCAGCCAAGGGGCTAATGAGGAAAAACTGTTTTTT.

This clone came up a few times. This chain links TRBV28 with TRBJ2-3; TRBD1 is a possible D gene (6 bases). CDR1 and CDR2 from the germline V gene are MDHEN and SYDVKM. V shed 3 bases and J shed 0 bases, with 10 bases lying between them. The CDR3 consists of 15 residues. The CDR3, as DNA: TGTGCCAGCAGTTTGACAGGACTTAGCACAGATACGCAGTATTTT. Amino acids: CASSLTGLSTDTQYF.

The CDR3 is CASSVGVLDRETEAFF. The CDR3 coding sequence is TGTGCCAGCAGCGTAGGGGTACTGGACAGGGAGACTGAAGCTTTCTTT. The chain links TRBV9 to TRBJ1-1, with TRBD1 identical over 8 bases. This CDR3 region has 16 residues. The ends lost 0 bases at V and 5 bases at J; junction bases unmatched: 9. Germline CDR1 and CDR2: SGDLS and YYNGEE.

The chain combines TRBV10-3 with TRBJ2-1; 8 positions match TRBD2. V lost 11 bases to trimming and J lost 7 bases; unmatched junction nucleotides: 4. CDR1 and CDR2 from the germline V gene are ENHRY and SYGVKD. This CDR3 comprises 11 residues. CDR3 nucleotides: TGTGCCGTCCGCGGGAGGAATGAGCAGTTCTTC. Protein product: CAVRGRNEQFF.

The J gene is TRBJ2-3, the V gene TRBV5-8; D is unresolved. Deletions cut 2 bases from V and 2 bases from J, with 9 bases between. Per the germline V gene, CDR1 is SGHTS and CDR2 is YDEGEE. The CDR3 totals 14 residues. The CDR3 coding sequence is TGTGCCAGCAGCTTTCGGTCCCACACAGATACGCAGTATTTT. Its protein product is CASSFRSHTDTQYF.

The J gene is TRBJ2-5, the V gene TRBV5-1, with 9 bases lining up with TRBD1. The V gene's germline CDR1 is SGHRS and CDR2 YFSETQ. V shed 4 bases, J shed 3 bases, and the junction held 7 bases outside the gene matches. This CDR3 is built from 15 residues. The chain's CDR3 is CASSLRGTGKETQYF. Here the CDR3 DNA reads TGCGCCAGCAGCCTAAGGGGGACAGGGAAAGAGACCCAGTACTTC.

J is TRBJ1-2 and V is TRBV28; a possible D gene is TRBD1 (6 bases). V lost 3 bases, J lost 2 bases, and 10 bases lay in between. The germline gives CDR1 MDHEN, CDR2 SYDVKM. CDR3 length: 14 residues. The CDR3 coding sequence is TGTGCCAGCAGTTTGGGTGGGACAAACTATGGCTACACCTTC. Translation: CASSLGGTNYGYTF.

The rearrangement uses TRBV2 and TRBJ2-1; 9 positions match TRBD2. The CDR3 loop spans 16 amino acids. V was pared by 6 bases and J by 0 bases, with 6 bases of the junction left unmatched. The germline gives CDR1 SNHLY, CDR2 FYNNEI. The DNA for the CDR3 is TGTGCCAGCAGAGATCTAGCGGGAAGCTCCTACAATGAGCAGTTCTTC. Translating gives CASRDLAGSSYNEQFF.

V is TRBV7-3 and J is TRBJ1-6; D gene uncertain. CDR1 and CDR2 from the germline V gene are SGHTA and FQGTGA. The germline V and J ends were trimmed by 2 bases and 5 bases, with 7 bases remaining between them. The CDR3 has 14 amino acids. The CDR3 region is CASSLAPHNSPLHF. CDR3 DNA sequence: TGTGCCAGCAGCTTAGCCCCCCATAATTCACCCCTCCACTTT.

The chain links TRBV12-5 to TRBJ1-1; weak D call: TRBD1 (5 bases). Trimming removed 0 bases at V and 0 bases at J, with 14 bases between. Germline CDR1 LGHNT, CDR2 FRNRAP. The CDR3 has 17 residues. CDR3 sequence: CASGLVRNRGMNTEAFF. CDR3 DNA sequence: TGTGCTAGTGGTTTGGTACGAAATCGGGGCATGAACACTGAAGCTTTCTTT.

The V gene is TRBV27, the J gene TRBJ2-3; perhaps D is TRBD1 or TRBD2 (5 bases each). The CDR3 runs 15 residues. V was cut by 4 bases and J by 0 bases, with 11 bases left in between. CDR1 is MNHEY, CDR2 SMNVEV, per germline (reference sequence). The CDR3 region has the DNA TGTGCCAGCAGTTCAGCGGACACTAGCACAGATACGCAGTATTTT. This encodes CASSSADTSTDTQYF.

The rearrangement joins TRBV5-1 to TRBJ1-4, with D perhaps matching TRBD1 (6 bases). This CDR3 is built from 14 residues. V lost 0 bases and J 8 bases, leaving 11 bases between the germline ends. CDR1 is SGHRS and CDR2 is YFSETQ in the germline V gene. This CDR3 reads CASSLVTGLEKLFF. The CDR3 DNA sequence: TGCGCCAGCAGCTTGGTGACAGGCTTAGAAAAACTGTTTTTT.

The chain joins TRBV27 to TRBJ2-7, with a weak D call TRBD1 (6 bases). CDR3 size: 14 residues. V was shortened by 2 bases and J by 9 bases, with 17 bases between the two germline ends. Germline-derived CDR1 and CDR2 are MNHEY and SMNVEV (reference sequence). CDR3 sequence reads: CASSLQGPTTTQYF. In DNA form, the CDR3 reads TGTGCCAGCAGTTTACAGGGGCCTACTACGACGCAGTACTTC.

The chain couples TRBV11-3 to TRBJ2-1; the D is unclear. V gave up 4 bases and J gave up 10 bases, with 14 bases separating them. The CDR3 totals 13 residues. Germline V CDR1 and CDR2: SGHNT, YENEEA. As DNA, the CDR3 is TGTGCCAGCAGCTCCGACTGGCGGAAGGAGCAGTTCTTC. This gives the protein CASSSDWRKEQFF. Full variable domain (remainder filled in from reference TRBV11-3 and TRBJ2-1): EAGVVQSPRYKIIEKKQPVAFWCNPISGHNTLYWYLQNLGQGPELLIRYENEEAVDDSQLPKDRFSAERLKGVDSTLKIQPAELGDSAVYLCASSSDWRKEQFFGPGTRLTVL.

This chain links TRBV5-4 with TRBJ2-5; tentatively, D is TRBD1 (7 bases). V dropped 7 bases and J dropped 3 bases, with 22 bases sitting between them. The CDR3 runs 16 residues. Germline values: CDR1 SGHNT, CDR2 YYREEE (reference sequence). The CDR3 protein is CASELGGPGGKETQYF. In DNA form, the CDR3 reads TGTGCCAGCGAACTAGGAGGGCCAGGGGGAAAAGAGACCCAGTACTTC.

This clone is a singleton in its sample. The chain combines TRBV7-8 with TRBJ2-7; TRBD1 agrees at 7 bases. This CDR3 contains 14 residues. The germline CDR1 and CDR2 sequences are SGHVS and FQNEAQ. V lost 5 bases, J lost 4 bases, and 8 bases stayed unmatched. The CDR3 DNA sequence: TGTGCCAGCAGCATCTCGGGACAGATTTACGAGCAGTACTTC. Its translation: CASSISGQIYEQYF.

This clone appeared once. The chain links TRBV30 to TRBJ1-2, with D perhaps TRBD1 (5 bases). V lost 2 bases, J lost 8 bases, and 9 bases lay in between. Germline-derived CDR1 and CDR2 are GTSNPN and SVGIG (reference sequence). This CDR3 has 11 residues. The CDR3 DNA reads as TGTGCCTGGAGTCACTCAGGGGGCTACACCTTC. This codes for CAWSHSGGYTF. The entire variable domain, with the rest obtained from reference TRBV30 and TRBJ1-2, is as follows: SQTIHQWPATLVQPVGSPLSLECTVEGTSNPNLYWYRQAAGRGLQLLFYSVGIGQISSEVPQNLSASRPQDRQFILSSKKLLLSDSGFYLCAWSHSGGYTFGSGTRLTVV.

The V call is TRBV7-7, the J call TRBJ2-1, with D perhaps TRBD1 or TRBD2 (5 bases each). Per the germline V gene, CDR1 is SSHAT and CDR2 is FNYEAQ (reference sequence). This CDR3 contains 15 residues. CDR3 DNA: TGTGCTAGCTCCTCGGGACGTGGGACGAAAAATGAGCAGTTCTTC. Protein: CASSSGRGTKNEQFF.